This entry is about one T cell receptor (beta chain). This receptor's antigen is unknown. A read error is possible here, since a much larger clone lies one base away. To sequence the TCRbeta CDR3 region, genomic DNA was isolated from the sorted cells. The immunoSEQ Assay was used for sequencing of TCRbeta CDR3 regions. TCRdb retrieved this table from immuneACCESS and kept in-frame rearrangements only. Not all clones are present; in checked studies, unresolved V genes account for under half, and no reason is known for the remainder. The sample table shows roughly 25,000 clones, and roughly 87% are seen once. The biggest ten clones account for nearly 50% of the sample. The CDR3 starts with the cysteine, ends with the phenylalanine, and has 16 residues. Only CDR3 DNA is held: 48 bases, read in frame from base 1. According to the germline V gene (reference sequence), CDR1 reads LNHDA and CDR2 reads SQIVND.

Patients with autoimmune disease history or receiving systemic immunosuppression were excluded from the trial. Peripheral blood for TCR sequencing was collected from all dose cohorts at baseline, on cycle 4 day 1, and on cycle 7 day 1. The samples were taken from a phase I, first-in-human, multicenter, open-label dose-escalation trial of ivuxolimab. Adults with locally advanced or metastatic melanoma, renal cell carcinoma, hepatocellular carcinoma or head and neck squamous cell carcinoma were enrolled in the trial. Before TCR sequencing, CD4+ and CD8+ T cells were separately sorted from peripheral blood. The record originates from a study of OX40 agonist ivuxolimab in advanced cancers. About the full investigation: Ivuxolimab was an agonistic, fully human IgG2 monoclonal antibody directed against OX40 (CD134), a costimulatory receptor. Intravenous ivuxolimab was administered to patients every 2 weeks at six dose levels: 0.01, 0.1, 0.3, 1.5, 3 and 10 mg/kg. Among the approximately 54 dose-escalation patients, roughly 20 had hepatocellular carcinoma, roughly 15 melanoma, 9 renal cell carcinoma and 9 head and neck cancer. A male proportion of 82.7% and a mean age of approximately 55 years, ranging from about 23 to 79, were recorded for the dose-escalation cohort. Patients were allowed to have had prior anti-PD-1, anti-PD-L1 or anti-CTLA-4 therapy, and 40% to 45% of the dose-escalation patients had been treated with checkpoint inhibitors. Partial responses occurred in three dose-escalation patients: two with cutaneous melanoma and one with hepatocellular carcinoma. Peripheral TCRbeta sequencing was intended to test whether TCR sequence diversity was altered and clonal T-cell expansion was caused by ivuxolimab. The paper reports the monotherapy dose-escalation portion (N = 52 patients) of the phase I ivuxolimab trial.

Broader findings and caveats from the paper: On average, CD8+ T cells showed more expanded clones than CD4+ T cells after ivuxolimab. Antigen specificity was not determined for the clonally expanded peripheral T cells. Partial responders in the 0.1-3.0 mg/kg groups had among the lowest normalized peripheral clonal expansion, especially among CD8+ T cells. Low levels of normalized T-cell clonal expansion were also seen in some patients who did not respond. At doses of 0.1 to 3.0 mg/kg, clonal expansion of both CD4+ and CD8+ blood T cells was observed from baseline to week 6.

The receptor chain draws on TRBV19 and TRBJ2-7, with 9 middle bases fitting TRBD2. This specimen consisted of CD4+ or CD8+ T cells sorted from blood, obtained in a trial of the OX40 agonist ivuxolimab. This TCR derives from an adult with an advanced solid tumor such as melanoma, head and neck, liver or kidney cancer. The sequenced DNA is TGTGCCAGTAGCTTCACCGGGACTAGCTCCTCCTACGGGCAGTACTTC. Translated, it reads CASSFTGTSSSYGQYF. Reference TRBV19 and TRBJ2-7 proteins supply the regions before and after the CDR3; the full variable domain is: DGGITQSPKYLFRKEGQNVTLSCEQNLNHDAMYWYRQDPGQGLRLIYYSQIVNDFQKGDIAEGYSVSREKKESFPLTVTSAQKNPTAFYLCASSFTGTSSSYGQYFGPGTRLTVT.